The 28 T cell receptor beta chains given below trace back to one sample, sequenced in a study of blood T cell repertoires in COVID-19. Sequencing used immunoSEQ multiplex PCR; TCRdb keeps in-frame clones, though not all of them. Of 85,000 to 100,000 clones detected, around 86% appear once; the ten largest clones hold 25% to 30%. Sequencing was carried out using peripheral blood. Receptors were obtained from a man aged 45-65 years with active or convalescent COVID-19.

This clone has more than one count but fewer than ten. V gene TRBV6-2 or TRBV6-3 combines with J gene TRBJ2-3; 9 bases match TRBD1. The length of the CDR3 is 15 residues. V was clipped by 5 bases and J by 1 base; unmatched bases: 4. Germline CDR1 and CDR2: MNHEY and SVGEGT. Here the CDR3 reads CASSQQGAGTDTQYF. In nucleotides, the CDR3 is TGTGCCAGCAGTCAACAGGGGGCTGGCACAGATACGCAGTATTTT.

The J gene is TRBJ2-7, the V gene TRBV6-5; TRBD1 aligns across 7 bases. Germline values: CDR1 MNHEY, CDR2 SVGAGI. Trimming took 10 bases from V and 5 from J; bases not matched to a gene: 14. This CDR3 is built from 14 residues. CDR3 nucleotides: TGTGCCACCCAGAGGGACAGCTCCTACCACGAGCAGTACTTC. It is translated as CATQRDSSYHEQYF.

CDR3 amino acids: CSASRRTLYNEQFF. In DNA, the CDR3 is TGCAGTGCTAGTAGGAGGACCTTATACAATGAGCAGTTCTTC. This chain links TRBV20-1 with TRBJ2-1; possibly TRBD2 for D (5 bases). The germline V and J ends were trimmed by 3 bases and 4 bases, with 13 bases remaining between them. CDR1 is DFQATT and CDR2 is SNEGSKA in the germline V gene (reference sequence). The CDR3 is made up of 14 amino acids.

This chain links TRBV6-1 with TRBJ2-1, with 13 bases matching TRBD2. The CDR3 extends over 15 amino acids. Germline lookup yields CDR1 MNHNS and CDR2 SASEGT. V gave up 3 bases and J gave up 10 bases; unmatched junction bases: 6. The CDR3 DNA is TGTGCCAGCAGTGACACGGGACTAGCGGGGAACGAGCAGTTCTTC. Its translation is CASSDTGLAGNEQFF.

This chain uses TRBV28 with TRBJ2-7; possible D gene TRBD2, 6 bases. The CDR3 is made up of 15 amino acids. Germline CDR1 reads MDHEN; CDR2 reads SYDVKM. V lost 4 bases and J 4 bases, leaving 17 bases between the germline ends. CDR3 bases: TGTGCCAGCAGTTCGGCCGTGGAGGGGTTTTACGAGCAGTACTTC. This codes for CASSSAVEGFYEQYF.

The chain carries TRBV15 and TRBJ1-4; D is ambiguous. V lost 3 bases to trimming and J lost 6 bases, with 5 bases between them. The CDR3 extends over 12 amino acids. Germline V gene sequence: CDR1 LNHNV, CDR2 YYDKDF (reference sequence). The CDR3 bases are TGTGCCACCAGCAGGCTAGATGAAAAACTGTTTTTT. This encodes CATSRLDEKLFF.

The CDR3 sequence is CASSVVGGARYNEQFF. The CDR3 DNA follows: TGTGCCAGCAGCGTCGTCGGGGGGGCGCGCTACAATGAGCAGTTCTTC. The genes are TRBV9 and TRBJ2-1, with TRBD2 matching over 8 bases. Germline trimming cut 2 bases from V and 3 bases from J; bases unmatched to any gene: 7. Germline V gene sequence: CDR1 SGDLS, CDR2 YYNGEE. The CDR3 covers 16 residues.

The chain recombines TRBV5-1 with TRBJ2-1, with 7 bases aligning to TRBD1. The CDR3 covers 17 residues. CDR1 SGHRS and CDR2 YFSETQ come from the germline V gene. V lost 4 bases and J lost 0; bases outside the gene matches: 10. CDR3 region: CASSPSPQGSSYNEQFF. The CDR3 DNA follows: TGCGCCAGCAGCCCTTCTCCACAGGGGAGCTCCTACAATGAGCAGTTCTTC.

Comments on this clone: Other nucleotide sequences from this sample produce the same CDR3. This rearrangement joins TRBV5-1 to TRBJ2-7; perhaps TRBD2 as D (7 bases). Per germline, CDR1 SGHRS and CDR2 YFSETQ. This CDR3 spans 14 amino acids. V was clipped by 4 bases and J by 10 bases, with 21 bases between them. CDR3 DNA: TGCGCCAGCAGCATCGGAATGACGGGGGGCGAACAGTACTTC. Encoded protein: CASSIGMTGGEQYF.

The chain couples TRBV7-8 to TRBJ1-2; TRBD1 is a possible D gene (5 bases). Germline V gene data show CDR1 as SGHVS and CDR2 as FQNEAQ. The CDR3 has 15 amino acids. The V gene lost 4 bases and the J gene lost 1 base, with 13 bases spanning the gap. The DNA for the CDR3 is TGTGCCAGCAGCTCTTCCGACAGTTTTAACTATGGCTACACCTTC. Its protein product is CASSSSDSFNYGYTF.

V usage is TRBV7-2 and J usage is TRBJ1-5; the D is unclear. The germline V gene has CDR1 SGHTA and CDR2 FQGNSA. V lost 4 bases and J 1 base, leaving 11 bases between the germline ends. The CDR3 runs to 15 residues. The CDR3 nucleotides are TGTGCCAGCAGCTCGTTCGGGTCGAGCAATCAGCCCCAGCATTTT. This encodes CASSSFGSSNQPQHF. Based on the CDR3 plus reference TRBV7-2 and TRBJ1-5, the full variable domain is GAGVSQSPSNKVTEKGKDVELRCDPISGHTALYWYRQSLGQGLEFLIYFQGNSAPDKSGLPSDRFSAERTGGSVSTLTIQRTQQEDSAVYLCASSSFGSSNQPQHFGDGTRLSIL.

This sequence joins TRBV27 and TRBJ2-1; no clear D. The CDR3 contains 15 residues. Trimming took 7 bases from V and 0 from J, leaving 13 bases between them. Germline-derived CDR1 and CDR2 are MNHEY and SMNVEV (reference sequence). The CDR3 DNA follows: TGTGCCAGCACCCCGGTGCGGAGCTCCTACAATGAGCAGTTCTTC. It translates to CASTPVRSSYNEQFF.

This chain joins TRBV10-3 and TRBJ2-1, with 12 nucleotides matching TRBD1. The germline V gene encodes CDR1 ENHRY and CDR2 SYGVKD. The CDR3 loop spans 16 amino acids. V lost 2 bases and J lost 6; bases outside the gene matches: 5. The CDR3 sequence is CAISEVRDRGLNEQFF. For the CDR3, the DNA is TGTGCCATCAGTGAGGTCCGGGACAGGGGGCTCAATGAGCAGTTCTTC.

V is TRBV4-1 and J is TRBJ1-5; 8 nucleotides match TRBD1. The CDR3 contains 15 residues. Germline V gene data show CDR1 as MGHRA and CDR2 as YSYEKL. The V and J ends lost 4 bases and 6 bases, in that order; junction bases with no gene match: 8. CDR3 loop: CASSLGQGQSQPQHF. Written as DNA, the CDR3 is TGCGCCAGCAGCCTAGGACAGGGCCAGTCTCAGCCCCAGCATTTT.

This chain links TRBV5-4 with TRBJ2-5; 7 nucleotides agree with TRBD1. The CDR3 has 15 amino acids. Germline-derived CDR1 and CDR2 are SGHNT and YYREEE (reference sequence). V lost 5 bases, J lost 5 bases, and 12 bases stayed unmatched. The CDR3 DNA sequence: TGTGCCAGCAGGATGGGAACAGGGGTCTGGGAGACCCAGTACTTC. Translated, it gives CASRMGTGVWETQYF.

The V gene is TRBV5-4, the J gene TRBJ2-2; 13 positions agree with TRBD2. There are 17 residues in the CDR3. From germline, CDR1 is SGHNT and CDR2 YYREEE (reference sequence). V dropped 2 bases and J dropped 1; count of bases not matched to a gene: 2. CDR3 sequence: CASSFTSGRGNTGELFF. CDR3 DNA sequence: TGTGCCAGCAGCTTTACTAGCGGGAGGGGGAACACCGGGGAGCTGTTTTTT.

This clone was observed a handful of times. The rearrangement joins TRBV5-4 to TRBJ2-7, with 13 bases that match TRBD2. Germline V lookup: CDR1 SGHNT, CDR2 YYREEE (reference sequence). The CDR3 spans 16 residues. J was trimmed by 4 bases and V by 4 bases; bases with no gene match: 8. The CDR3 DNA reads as TGTGCCAGCAGCCAGGGGACTAGCGGGACTATATACGAGCAGTACTTC. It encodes CASSQGTSGTIYEQYF.

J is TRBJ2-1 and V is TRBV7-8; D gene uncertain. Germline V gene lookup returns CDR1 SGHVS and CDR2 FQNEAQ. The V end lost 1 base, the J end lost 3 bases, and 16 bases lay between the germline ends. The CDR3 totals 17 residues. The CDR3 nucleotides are TGTGCCAGCAGCTTAGGGGCCGGTTCCATCGTCTACAATGAGCAGTTCTTC. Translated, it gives CASSLGAGSIVYNEQFF. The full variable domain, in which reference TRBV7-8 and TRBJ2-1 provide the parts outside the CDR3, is GAGVSQSPRYKVAKRGQDVALRCDPISGHVSLFWYQQALGQGPEFLTYFQNEAQLDKSGLPSDRFFAERPEGSVSTLKIQRTQQEDSAVYLCASSLGAGSIVYNEQFFGPGTRLTVL.

The DNA for the CDR3 is TGTGCCAGCAGTTACCATCTTACCGGGACAGGGCAATACGAGCAGTACTTC. Translation: CASSYHLTGTGQYEQYF. The J gene is TRBJ2-7, the V gene TRBV6-2 or TRBV6-3, with 9 bases that match TRBD1. Germline lookup yields CDR1 MNHEY and CDR2 SVGEGT. Trimming took 2 bases from V and 4 from J; bases not matched to a gene: 12. The CDR3 has 17 amino acids.

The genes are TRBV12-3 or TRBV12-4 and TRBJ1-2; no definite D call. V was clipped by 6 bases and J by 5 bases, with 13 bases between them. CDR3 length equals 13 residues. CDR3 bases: TGTGCCAGCAGCCCCGGGAACCAATATGGCTACACCTTC. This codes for CASSPGNQYGYTF.

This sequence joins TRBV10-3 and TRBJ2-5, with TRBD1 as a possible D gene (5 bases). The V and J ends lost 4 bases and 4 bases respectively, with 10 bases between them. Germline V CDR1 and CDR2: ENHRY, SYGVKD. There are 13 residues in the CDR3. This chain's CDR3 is CAISGEGAETQYF. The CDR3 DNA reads TGTGCCATCAGTGGGGAAGGGGCAGAGACCCAGTACTTC.

Written as DNA, the CDR3 is TGTGCCAGCAGCTCACAGGGGGCGAGCACAGATACGCAGTATTTT. Translating it yields CASSSQGASTDTQYF. The chain has TRBV5-5 and TRBJ2-3; 9 bases are a match to TRBD1. Germline V lookup: CDR1 SGHKS, CDR2 YYEKEE (reference sequence). V gave up 3 bases and J gave up 0 bases; unmatched junction bases: 2. The length of the CDR3 is 15 residues.

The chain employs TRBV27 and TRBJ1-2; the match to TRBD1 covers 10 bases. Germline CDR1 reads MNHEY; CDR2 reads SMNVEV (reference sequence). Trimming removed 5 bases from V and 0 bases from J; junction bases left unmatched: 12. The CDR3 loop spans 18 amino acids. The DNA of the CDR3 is TGTGCCAGCAGTCCCGCGGGGACAGGGGTTAGGACTAACTATGGCTACACCTTC. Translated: CASSPAGTGVRTNYGYTF.

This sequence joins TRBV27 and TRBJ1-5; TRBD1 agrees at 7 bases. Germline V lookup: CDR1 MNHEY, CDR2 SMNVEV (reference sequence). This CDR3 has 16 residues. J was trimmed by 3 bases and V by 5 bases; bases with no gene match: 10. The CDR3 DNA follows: TGTGCCAGCAGTCCCTCATCGACAGGGTTCAATCAGCCCCAGCATTTT. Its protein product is CASSPSSTGFNQPQHF.

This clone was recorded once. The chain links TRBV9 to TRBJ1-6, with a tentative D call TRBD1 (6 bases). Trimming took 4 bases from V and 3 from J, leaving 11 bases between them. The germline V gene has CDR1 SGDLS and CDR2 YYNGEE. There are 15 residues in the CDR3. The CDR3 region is CASSPPGHYNSPLHF. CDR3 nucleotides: TGTGCCAGCAGCCCGCCGGGACACTATAATTCACCCCTCCACTTT.

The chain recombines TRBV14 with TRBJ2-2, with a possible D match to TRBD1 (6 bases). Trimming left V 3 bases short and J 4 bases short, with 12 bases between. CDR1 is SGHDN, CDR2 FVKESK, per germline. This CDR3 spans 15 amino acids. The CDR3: CASSQGWGLTGELFF. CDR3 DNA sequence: TGTGCCAGCAGCCAGGGGTGGGGGCTCACCGGGGAGCTGTTTTTT. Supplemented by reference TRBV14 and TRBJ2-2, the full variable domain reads EAGVTQFPSHSVIEKGQTVTLRCDPISGHDNLYWYRRVMGKEIKFLLHFVKESKQDESGMPNNRFLAERTGGTYSTLKVQPAELEDSGVYFCASSQGWGLTGELFFGEGSRLTVL.

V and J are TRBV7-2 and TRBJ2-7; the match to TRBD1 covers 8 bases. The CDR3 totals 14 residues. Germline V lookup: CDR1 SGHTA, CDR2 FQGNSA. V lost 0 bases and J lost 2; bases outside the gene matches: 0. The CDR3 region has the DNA TGTGCCAGCAGCTTAGCGACAGGGGCCTACGAGCAGTACTTC. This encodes CASSLATGAYEQYF.

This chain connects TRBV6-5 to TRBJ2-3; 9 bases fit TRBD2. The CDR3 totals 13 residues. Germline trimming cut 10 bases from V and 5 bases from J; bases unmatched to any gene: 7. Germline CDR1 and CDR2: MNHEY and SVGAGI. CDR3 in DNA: TGTGCCACCTTAGCGGGAGTGCAAGATACGCAGTATTTT. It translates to CATLAGVQDTQYF.